The 22 T cell receptor beta chains below come from one sample, sequenced in a study of blood T cell repertoires in COVID-19. Sequencing used immunoSEQ multiplex PCR; TCRdb keeps in-frame clones, though not all of them. The data contain tens of thousands of clones, roughly 84% of them seen just once; the ten biggest clones take up just under 25%. Source material: peripheral blood. These receptor sequences come from a man between 60 and 70 years old with acute or convalescent COVID-19.

CDR3 protein: CASSRRGQANV. The DNA for the CDR3 is TGTGCCAGCAGTCGGCGGGGACAGGCTAACGTC. The chain has TRBV6-5 and TRBJ2-7; TRBD1 matches 8 bases. From germline, CDR1 is MNHEY and CDR2 SVGAGI. The CDR3 has 11 amino acids.

This chain connects TRBV18 to TRBJ1-5, with no clear D. Germline V CDR1 and CDR2: KGHSH, LQKENI. The ends were cut back, 1 base at V and 4 bases at J, with 8 bases in the middle. The CDR3 is 14 amino acids. The chain's CDR3 is CASSPQGDNQPQHF. The CDR3 nucleotides are TGTGCCAGCTCACCACAGGGAGATAATCAGCCCCAGCATTTT.

The CDR3: CASSPDRGSTGELFF. The CDR3 bases are TGCGCCAGCAGCCCAGACAGGGGAAGTACCGGGGAGCTGTTTTTT. The V gene is TRBV4-1, the J gene TRBJ2-2, with 8 bases aligning to TRBD1. Per the germline V gene, CDR1 is MGHRA and CDR2 is YSYEKL. CDR3 size: 15 residues. J lost 5 bases, V lost 4 bases, and 6 bases had no gene match.

V and J are TRBV7-8 and TRBJ2-1; D possibly corresponds to TRBD1 (5 bases). This CDR3 has 15 residues. Per germline, CDR1 SGHVS and CDR2 FQNEAQ. The germline V and J ends were trimmed by 5 bases and 7 bases, with 18 bases remaining between them. For the CDR3, the DNA is TGTGCCAGCAGCCTAAGGTGGGGCGACTCAAATGAGCAGTTCTTC. It encodes CASSLRWGDSNEQFF.

A few counts support this clone. This rearrangement joins TRBV7-9 to TRBJ1-1, with TRBD1 identical over 12 bases. V trimming: 4 bases; J trimming: 5 bases; junction bases outside the gene matches: 11. The V gene's germline CDR1 is SEHNR and CDR2 FQNEAQ (reference sequence). The CDR3 contains 17 residues. CDR3 nucleotide sequence: TGTGCCAGCAGCTCAACCGGGGACAGGGGGCATACTACTGAAGCTTTCTTT. As protein: CASSSTGDRGHTTEAFF.

The gene calls are TRBV28 and TRBJ2-2; 15 bases match TRBD2. Trimming took 6 bases from V and 1 from J; bases not matched to a gene: 3. Per the germline V gene, CDR1 is MDHEN and CDR2 is SYDVKM. The CDR3 sequence is 17 residues long. The CDR3 sequence is CASSLGLAGGNTGELFF. DNA for the CDR3: TGTGCCAGCAGCCTGGGACTAGCGGGGGGGAACACCGGGGAGCTGTTTTTT.

The rearrangement joins TRBV5-4 to TRBJ1-2; 12 bases agree with TRBD1. This CDR3 spans 18 amino acids. CDR1 and CDR2 from the germline V gene are SGHNT and YYREEE (reference sequence). Trimming took 4 bases from V and 3 from J; bases not matched to a gene: 13. The CDR3: CASSRLGGQGAGYYGYTF. For the CDR3, the DNA is TGTGCCAGCAGCCGACTCGGGGGACAGGGGGCAGGATACTATGGCTACACCTTC. Full variable domain (rest looked up from reference TRBV5-4 and TRBJ1-2): ETGVTQSPTHLIKTRGQQVTLRCSSQSGHNTVSWYQQALGQGPQFIFQYYREEENGRGNFPPRFSGLQFPNYSSELNVNALELDDSALYLCASSRLGGQGAGYYGYTFGSGTRLTVV.

V usage is TRBV2 and J usage is TRBJ2-5; 8 nucleotides align to TRBD2. This CDR3 region has 17 residues. In germline, CDR1 is SNHLY, CDR2 FYNNEI. With V trimmed by 5 bases and J by 5 bases, 16 bases remained unmatched. CDR3 sequence: CASSLDRGGPGAETQYF. Written as DNA, the CDR3 is TGTGCCAGCAGTCTCGACCGGGGGGGCCCCGGTGCCGAGACCCAGTACTTC.

This clone is a singleton in its sample. This rearrangement joins TRBV6-5 to TRBJ1-3; D ambiguous. Trimming shortened V by 7 bases and J by 0 bases, and 7 bases separated the two germline ends. Looked up from germline, CDR1 is MNHEY and CDR2 is SVGAGI. The CDR3 contains 13 residues. CDR3 protein: CASTVPSGNTIYF. In nucleotides, the CDR3 is TGTGCCAGCACCGTCCCCTCTGGAAACACCATATATTTT.

This sequence joins TRBV27 and TRBJ1-1; D possibly corresponds to TRBD1 (6 bases). This CDR3 comprises 17 residues. Germline V CDR1 and CDR2: MNHEY, SMNVEV (reference sequence). The germline V and J ends were trimmed by 3 bases and 7 bases, with 24 bases remaining between them. In DNA form, the CDR3 reads TGTGCCAGCAGTTTCGGGCGAGGACAGCCCCTTTGGGGTGAAGCTTTCTTT. Its translation is CASSFGRGQPLWGEAFF.

This clone is a singleton in its sample. The chain is built from TRBV7-2 and TRBJ1-1, with a tentative D call TRBD1 (5 bases). CDR3 length equals 14 residues. With 3 bases removed from V and 4 bases from J, the gap between germline ends came to 12 bases. Germline lookup yields CDR1 SGHTA and CDR2 FQGNSA. As DNA, the CDR3 is TGTGCCAGCAGCTTTAGGAGGGGAGGCACTGAAGCTTTCTTT. Translating gives CASSFRRGGTEAFF.

Details on this clone: This sample includes further DNA sequences coding for the same CDR3. The V call is TRBV11-2, the J call TRBJ1-3, with D possibly TRBD1 on 5 matching bases. Germline CDR1 and CDR2: SGHAT and FQNNGV. Trimming removed 1 base at V and 0 bases at J, with 7 bases between. The CDR3 is made up of 15 amino acids. The CDR3 region is CASSLGQYSGNTIYF. The CDR3 DNA follows: TGTGCCAGCAGCTTAGGACAGTACTCTGGAAACACCATATATTTT.

The chain links TRBV5-5 to TRBJ2-6; maybe TRBD1 (5 bases). CDR3 length: 18 amino acids. Germline V lookup: CDR1 SGHKS, CDR2 YYEKEE (reference sequence). The V end lost 1 base, the J end lost 3 bases, and 17 bases lay between the germline ends. The CDR3 nucleotides read TGTGCCAGCAGCTTGCGCGGACCAGGGCAAGGTGGGGCCAACGTCCTGACTTTC. Translation gives CASSLRGPGQGGANVLTF.

This clone showed up just a few times. This sequence joins TRBV7-8 and TRBJ1-5; 7 bases are shared with TRBD1. With V trimmed by 0 bases and J by 7 bases, 9 bases remained unmatched. The germline V gene has CDR1 SGHVS and CDR2 FQNEAQ. The CDR3 has 16 amino acids. The CDR3 loop is CASSLAATGFKQPQHF. CDR3 nucleotides: TGTGCCAGCAGCTTAGCGGCGACAGGGTTCAAGCAGCCCCAGCATTTT.

The rearrangement uses TRBV29-1 and TRBJ2-1; tentatively, D is TRBD1 (5 bases). Germline V gene lookup returns CDR1 SQVTM and CDR2 ANQGSEA. The CDR3 extends over 13 amino acids. V was clipped by 6 bases and J by 0 bases, with 9 bases between them. The CDR3, as DNA: TGCAGCGTGACAGTAAGCTCCTACAATGAGCAGTTCTTC. This encodes CSVTVSSYNEQFF.

The chain uses TRBV15 and TRBJ2-2; D is ambiguous. Germline-derived CDR1 and CDR2 are LNHNV and YYDKDF (reference sequence). V lost 0 bases and J lost 7, with 12 bases in between. The CDR3 covers 15 residues. The CDR3 here is CATSRDRGADGELFF. The CDR3 nucleotides read TGTGCCACCAGCAGAGATAGAGGCGCCGACGGGGAGCTGTTTTTT.

A single count supports this clone. This chain joins TRBV28 and TRBJ1-5; D is perhaps TRBD1 (5 bases). V was shortened by 6 bases and J by 4 bases, with 16 bases between the two germline ends. Germline V gene lookup returns CDR1 MDHEN and CDR2 SYDVKM. There are 15 residues in the CDR3. The CDR3 here is CASSPWGEGNQPQHF. The DNA of the CDR3 is TGTGCCAGCAGCCCCTGGGGGGAGGGAAATCAGCCCCAGCATTTT.

The chain joins TRBV7-8 to TRBJ2-3; D call uncertain. With 5 bases removed from V and 6 bases from J, the gap between germline ends came to 9 bases. The CDR3 has 12 residues. The germline V gene encodes CDR1 SGHVS and CDR2 FQNEAQ. CDR3 coding DNA: TGTGCCAGCAGCCTCGGGTACGATACGCAGTATTTT. Protein sequence: CASSLGYDTQYF. Based on the CDR3 plus reference TRBV7-8 and TRBJ2-3, the full variable domain is GAGVSQSPRYKVAKRGQDVALRCDPISGHVSLFWYQQALGQGPEFLTYFQNEAQLDKSGLPSDRFFAERPEGSVSTLKIQRTQQEDSAVYLCASSLGYDTQYFGPGTRLTVL.

The V and J genes are TRBV6-5 and TRBJ1-5, with TRBD1 matching 9 bases. With 4 bases clipped from V and 6 bases from J, the junction kept 7 bases outside the gene matches. CDR1 and CDR2 from the germline V gene are MNHEY and SVGAGI. CDR3 length: 15 amino acids. The CDR3 sequence is CASSSRGTGLQPQHF. CDR3 sequence (DNA): TGTGCCAGCAGTTCCCGCGGGACAGGGCTTCAGCCCCAGCATTTT.

The rearrangement links TRBV7-6 to TRBJ1-5; D remains unclear. V was shortened by 5 bases and J by 4 bases, with 9 bases between the two germline ends. The CDR3 covers 13 residues. Germline V CDR1 and CDR2: SGHVS, FNYEAQ. The CDR3 sequence: CASSKEANQPQHF. CDR3 bases: TGTGCCAGCAGCAAAGAGGCGAATCAGCCCCAGCATTTT.

This clone was detected a few times. The rearrangement links TRBV19 to TRBJ1-5; 8 bases agree with TRBD1. The CDR3 length is 13 residues. Germline assignment: CDR1 LNHDA and CDR2 SQIVND (reference sequence). V shed 5 bases and J 8 bases; nucleotides not matched to a gene: 5. The CDR3 loop is CASSWQGAEPQHF. The CDR3 coding sequence is TGTGCCAGTAGTTGGCAGGGGGCAGAGCCCCAGCATTTT.

The V gene is TRBV6-6, the J gene TRBJ2-7; D possibly corresponds to TRBD2 (6 bases). CDR1 and CDR2 (germline): MNHNY, SVGAGI (reference sequence). The CDR3 runs 15 residues. V shed 0 bases and J shed 5 bases, with 14 bases lying between them. The CDR3 protein is CASSYSGLLTNEQYF. CDR3 nucleotide sequence: TGTGCCAGCAGTTACTCGGGACTTTTAACTAACGAGCAGTACTTC.